The 15 T cell receptor beta chains listed next were all sequenced from one sample in a study of T-cell memory formation after mild COVID-19. TCRdb analysed the 5' RACE reads with MiXCR anew, one entry per CDR3 protein. Of 80,000 to 130,000 distinct CDR3 sequences listed, around 10% are singletons. Sequencing was done on a sample of PBMCs or a T cell subset sorted from them (not recorded which). These receptors were taken from a man aged 18-30 years who had mild COVID-19 (a few samples of this study predate the infection). Cell type and time point are not known.

A few counts support this clonotype. The genes are TRBV15 and TRBJ2-2; D gene unclear. The CDR3 has 13 residues. Germline V gives CDR1 LNHNV, CDR2 YYDKDF (reference sequence). Trimming cost V 1 base and J 2 bases, with 2 bases left between them. CDR3 sequence (DNA): TGTGCCACCAGCAGAGCAAACACCGGGGAGCTGTTTTTT. It yields the protein CATSRANTGELFF.

This clonotype was detected a few times. The chain uses TRBV4-1 and TRBJ1-3; a weak D match, TRBD1 (5 bases). In germline, CDR1 is MGHRA, CDR2 YSYEKL. Trimming cost V 5 bases and J 0 bases, with 14 bases left between them. The CDR3 runs to 16 residues. As DNA, the CDR3 is TGCGCCAGCAGCTATACCGGGGCTGCCTCTGGAAACACCATATATTTT. Protein product: CASSYTGAASGNTIYF.

J is TRBJ2-3 and V is TRBV11-2; no clear D gene. V was pared by 2 bases and J by 2 bases, with 17 bases between. The CDR3 is 17 amino acids. Germline CDR1 SGHAT, CDR2 FQNNGV. This chain's CDR3 is CASSLNGRNGNTDTQYF. Written as DNA, the CDR3 is TGTGCCAGCAGCTTAAACGGCCGTAACGGTAACACAGATACGCAGTATTTT.

The DNA of the CDR3 is TGTGCCAGCAGTTACGGTCCGGGACGGCAGCCCCAGCATTTT. It yields the protein CASSYGPGRQPQHF. The chain employs TRBV6-2 or TRBV6-3 and TRBJ1-5; D might be TRBD1 (5 bases). The CDR3 length is 14 residues. Germline V lookup: CDR1 MNHEY, CDR2 SVGEGT. Trimming removed 2 bases at V and 7 bases at J, with 12 bases between.

This clonotype was counted only a few times. V gene TRBV20-1 combines with J gene TRBJ2-7; TRBD1 might be the D (5 bases). Germline CDR1 reads DFQATT; CDR2 reads SNEGSKA (reference sequence). This CDR3 comprises 13 residues. Trimming left V 2 bases short and J 4 bases short, with 12 bases between. DNA of the CDR3: TGCAGTGCTAGACAAGGGGCGTATTACGAGCAGTACGTC. It yields the protein CSARQGAYYEQYV.

A few counts support this clonotype. V usage is TRBV7-3 and J usage is TRBJ2-3, with a weak D call TRBD1 (5 bases). V was trimmed by 2 bases and J by 0 bases, leaving 12 bases between them. This CDR3 spans 16 amino acids. Germline-derived CDR1 and CDR2 are SGHTA and FQGTGA. CDR3 coding DNA: TGTGCCAGCAGCTTATTCGGTGGGGCGAGCACAGATACGCAGTATTTT. Translating gives CASSLFGGASTDTQYF.

This chain joins TRBV6-2 or TRBV6-3 and TRBJ2-7; possibly TRBD2 for D (5 bases). Trimming took off 5 bases at V and 5 bases at J, with 16 bases between the two ends. Germline loops: CDR1 MNHEY, CDR2 SVGEGT. The CDR3 has 14 residues. CDR3 nucleotide sequence: TGTGCCAGCAGTCCTCGCCTAGCCGCCCACGAGCAGTACTTC. Protein sequence: CASSPRLAAHEQYF.

The chain carries TRBV5-1 and TRBJ2-2; 7 nucleotides match TRBD1. The germline CDR1 and CDR2 sequences are SGHRS and YFSETQ. Trimming cost V 5 bases and J 0 bases; bases outside gene matches: 1. This CDR3 contains 14 residues. CDR3 in amino acids: CASRGQSNTGELFF. CDR3 in DNA: TGCGCCAGCAGGGGACAGTCGAACACCGGGGAGCTGTTTTTT.

V and J are TRBV7-6 and TRBJ2-2; 8 bases map to TRBD2. V was clipped by 5 bases and J by 5 bases; unmatched bases: 10. The CDR3 has 16 amino acids. Germline-derived CDR1 and CDR2 are SGHVS and FNYEAQ. The CDR3 region is CASSPGGGLRTGELFF. The CDR3 DNA is TGTGCCAGCAGCCCCGGGGGGGGCCTTAGGACCGGGGAGCTGTTTTTT.

This clonotype was detected a few times. The genes are TRBV5-1 and TRBJ2-1; D unresolved. This CDR3 is built from 14 residues. V was shortened by 4 bases and J by 5 bases, with 13 bases between the two germline ends. Germline lookup yields CDR1 SGHRS and CDR2 YFSETQ. CDR3 loop: CASSLVAPNNEQFF. The CDR3 region has the DNA TGCGCCAGCAGCCTGGTCGCCCCGAACAATGAGCAGTTCTTC.

The chain links TRBV5-1 to TRBJ2-7; possibly TRBD1 or TRBD2 for D (5 bases each). Germline CDR1 is SGHRS and CDR2 is YFSETQ. Trimming took 2 bases from V and 6 from J, leaving 9 bases between them. CDR3 length equals 12 residues. CDR3 nucleotides: TGCGCCAGCAGCTTCGGGGCCCTCGAGCAGTACTTC. Its translation: CASSFGALEQYF.

The CDR3, as DNA: TGTGCCAGCAGCCAAGGTCACGGGGGGGCCTACGAGCAGTACTTC. This gives the protein CASSQGHGGAYEQYF. The chain joins TRBV14 to TRBJ2-7; 8 bases are a match to TRBD2. CDR1 SGHDN and CDR2 FVKESK come from the germline V gene. This CDR3 contains 15 residues. V lost 1 base to trimming and J lost 2 bases; unmatched junction nucleotides: 4.

This chain uses TRBV7-9 with TRBJ2-7; 9 bases match TRBD1. CDR3 size: 14 residues. The germline V gene has CDR1 SEHNR and CDR2 FQNEAQ (reference sequence). The junction had 8 bases not matched to a gene; V was cut back by 5 bases and J by 6 bases. CDR3 coding DNA: TGTGCCAGCAGCCGCCGGGACAGGGATGGCGAGCAGTACTTC. Its translation: CASSRRDRDGEQYF.

V gene TRBV6-5 combines with J gene TRBJ1-1, with D uncertain. Germline V gene lookup returns CDR1 MNHEY and CDR2 SVGAGI. The CDR3 length is 15 residues. The V and J ends lost 3 bases and 1 base respectively, with 12 bases between them. The CDR3 coding sequence is TGTGCCAGCAGTTATTCCCAGCGGGGGAACACTGAAGCTTTCTTT. Residues: CASSYSQRGNTEAFF.

This sequence joins TRBV28 and TRBJ1-5, with D uncertain. Trimming took 7 bases from V and 7 from J, leaving 17 bases between them. Per the germline V gene, CDR1 is MDHEN and CDR2 is SYDVKM. The CDR3 runs to 14 residues. The CDR3 reads CASTPGNRRQPQHF. In DNA form, the CDR3 reads TGTGCCAGCACCCCGGGCAATCGCCGACAGCCCCAGCATTTT.